Listed here is a single T cell receptor (beta chain). The data derive from a study of T cell changes during pregnancy in multiple sclerosis. Germline assignment: CDR1 ENHRY and CDR2 SYGVKD. The CDR3 totals 15 residues. The V gene lost 3 bases and the J gene lost 5 bases, with 16 bases spanning the gap. Assay used: immunoSEQ multiplex PCR; TCRdb lists only in-frame clones, some missing. The sample consists of more than 25,000 clones, roughly 87% of them appearing once. This rearrangement joins TRBV10-3 to TRBJ1-1; a weak D match, TRBD1 (6 bases). The receptor was isolated from a female donor with multiple sclerosis, enrolled in a pregnancy study. The source material was CD8+ T cells from peripheral blood mononuclear cells, sampled in the first trimester of pregnancy. Here the CDR3 DNA reads TGTGCCATCAGTGACCTTAAGGGGGTCGAGACTGAAGCTTTCTTT. Its protein product is CAISDLKGVETEAFF.